Each of the 19 T cell receptor beta chains below was sequenced from the same sample in a study of shared clonotypes between healthy human individuals. Terminally differentiated effector memory CD45RA+ cells were excluded by CCR7 positive selection of CD45RO-negative cells. Assay used: immunoSEQ multiplex PCR; TCRdb lists only in-frame clones, some missing. The data show about 2.1 million clones, 93% seen once. The sequencing input was naive CD8+ T cells from PBMCs. The receptors stem from a man between 18 and 35 years old in good health. Some clones in this sample may be carry-over from other donors' samples.

This clone was recorded once. V is TRBV5-4 and J is TRBJ1-2, with TRBD1 matching over 10 bases. Germline V gene sequence: CDR1 SGHNT, CDR2 YYREEE (reference sequence). Trimming removed 5 bases from V and 8 bases from J; junction bases left unmatched: 3. This CDR3 comprises 12 residues. The CDR3 bases are TGTGCCAGCAGGGGACAGGGGCGCGGCTACACCTTC. Translation: CASRGQGRGYTF.

CDR3 coding DNA: TGCGCCAGCAGCCAAGTTCCGGTCGACAGGGGGTTGACAGATACGCAGTATTTT. Amino acids: CASSQVPVDRGLTDTQYF. V gene TRBV4-3 combines with J gene TRBJ2-3, with TRBD1 matching over 9 bases. This CDR3 has 18 amino acids. Trimming removed 1 base from V and 3 bases from J; junction bases left unmatched: 11. The V gene's germline CDR1 is LGHNA and CDR2 YSLEER.

The chain carries TRBV10-3 and TRBJ2-2, with no clear D. The germline V gene has CDR1 ENHRY and CDR2 SYGVKD. The V end lost 4 bases, the J end lost 7 bases, and 22 bases lay between the germline ends. The CDR3 totals 17 residues. The CDR3 sequence: CAISAVSGPGWDGELFF. CDR3 nucleotides: TGTGCCATCAGTGCGGTCTCCGGACCCGGTTGGGACGGGGAGCTGTTTTTT.

This chain uses TRBV5-1 with TRBJ2-3, with D perhaps being TRBD1 or TRBD2 (6 bases each). Between the trimmed V and J ends, which lost 7 bases and 1 base, there was a span of 13 bases. The CDR3 length is 14 residues. Germline V gene data show CDR1 as SGHRS and CDR2 as YFSETQ. The CDR3 region is CASAGEEGTDTQYF. CDR3 sequence (DNA): TGCGCCAGCGCAGGGGAGGAGGGCACAGATACGCAGTATTTT. Filled out from reference TRBV5-1 and TRBJ2-3, the complete variable domain reads KAGVTQTPRYLIKTRGQQVTLSCSPISGHRSVSWYQQTPGQGLQFLFEYFSETQRNKGNFPGRFSGRQFSNSRSEMNVSTLELGDSALYLCASAGEEGTDTQYFGPGTRLTVL.

With respect to this clone: Within the sample, other DNA sequences also encode this same CDR3. The chain couples TRBV7-9 to TRBJ2-1, with 9 bases lining up with TRBD2. This CDR3 comprises 16 residues. Germline CDR1 and CDR2: SEHNR and FQNEAQ (reference sequence). V gave up 0 bases and J gave up 4 bases; unmatched junction bases: 4. The CDR3 here is CASSLAAGGPYNEQFF. The CDR3 DNA follows: TGTGCCAGCAGCTTAGCGGCGGGAGGGCCTTACAATGAGCAGTTCTTC.

The rearrangement links TRBV27 to TRBJ1-1, with 9 nucleotides matching TRBD1. This CDR3 has 17 amino acids. The ends lost 5 bases at V and 4 bases at J; junction bases unmatched: 14. Germline lookup yields CDR1 MNHEY and CDR2 SMNVEV (reference sequence). The CDR3 here is CASSGRDRVPRGTEAFF. In DNA form, the CDR3 reads TGTGCCAGCAGTGGGCGGGACAGGGTCCCGCGGGGCACTGAAGCTTTCTTT.

The chain uses TRBV28 and TRBJ2-3; TRBD2 might be the D (5 bases). Germline CDR1 is MDHEN and CDR2 is SYDVKM. This CDR3 has 15 residues. Trimming took 4 bases from V and 1 from J, leaving 12 bases between them. The CDR3 DNA reads as TGTGCCAGCAGTTGGATGAGGGTAGGCACAGATACGCAGTATTTT. Translating it yields CASSWMRVGTDTQYF.

The chain uses TRBV15 and TRBJ2-7; possibly TRBD1 for D (6 bases). Trimming cost V 3 bases and J 3 bases, with 12 bases left between them. Per the germline V gene, CDR1 is LNHNV and CDR2 is YYDKDF (reference sequence). The length of the CDR3 is 14 residues. CDR3 in amino acids: CATSSFNRVYEQYF. CDR3 nucleotides: TGTGCCACCAGCAGCTTTAACAGGGTCTACGAGCAGTACTTC.

The V call is TRBV5-6, the J call TRBJ2-7, with D perhaps TRBD1 or TRBD2 (5 bases each). This CDR3 is 15 amino acids long. Looked up from germline, CDR1 is SGHDT and CDR2 is YYEEEE. V was shortened by 7 bases and J by 2 bases, with 19 bases between the two germline ends. The CDR3 bases are TGTGCCAGCTTTCGCAGAGGGGAGTTCCCCTACGAGCAGTACTTC. This sequence encodes CASFRRGEFPYEQYF.

The V gene is TRBV6-5, the J gene TRBJ2-7; a possible D gene is TRBD2 (6 bases). Germline lookup yields CDR1 MNHEY and CDR2 SVGAGI. V was pared by 6 bases and J by 7 bases, with 16 bases between. The CDR3 loop spans 13 amino acids. CDR3 protein: CASSMTAGREQYF. The CDR3 DNA is TGTGCCAGCAGCATGACCGCGGGGAGGGAGCAGTACTTC.

The chain uses TRBV7-9 and TRBJ2-1; no reliable D call. This CDR3 has 14 amino acids. Germline V lookup: CDR1 SEHNR, CDR2 FQNEAQ (reference sequence). Trimming left V 2 bases short and J 2 bases short, with 7 bases between. This chain's CDR3 is CASSLIQAYNEQFF. CDR3 nucleotide sequence: TGTGCCAGCAGCTTAATTCAGGCCTACAATGAGCAGTTCTTC.

This sequence joins TRBV7-9 and TRBJ2-7; 9 nucleotides line up with TRBD1. CDR3 size: 15 residues. The J segment lost 3 bases and the V segment lost 4 bases, leaving 7 bases of the junction unmatched. Looked up from germline, CDR1 is SEHNR and CDR2 is FQNEAQ (reference sequence). CDR3 in DNA: TGTGCCAGCAGCTCCATCGGACAGGGGTTCTACGAGCAGTACTTC. As protein: CASSSIGQGFYEQYF.

This clone was counted only a few times. The same CDR3 is also encoded by other DNA sequences in this sample. This chain links TRBV27 with TRBJ2-1; 9 bases fit TRBD2. The CDR3 length is 15 residues. V lost 2 bases, J lost 2 bases, and 1 base stayed unmatched. CDR1 MNHEY and CDR2 SMNVEV come from the germline V gene (reference sequence). The CDR3 reads CASSLGLAPYNEQFF. CDR3 nucleotides: TGTGCCAGCAGTTTAGGACTAGCGCCCTACAATGAGCAGTTCTTC.

This clone was detected a few times. This chain links TRBV25-1 with TRBJ1-5; tentative D call: TRBD1 (5 bases). The CDR3 runs to 13 residues. CDR1 is MGHDK, CDR2 SYGVNS, per germline. Trimming stripped 6 bases from V and 5 bases from J, with 11 bases between. This CDR3 reads CASSHQGDQPQHF. The DNA of the CDR3 is TGTGCCAGCAGCCACCAGGGAGATCAGCCCCAGCATTTT. Full variable domain (outside the CDR3, taken from reference TRBV25-1 and TRBJ1-5): EADIYQTPRYLVIGTGKKITLECSQTMGHDKMYWYQQDPGMELHLIHYSYGVNSTEKGDLSSESTVSRIRTEHFPLTLESARPSHTSQYLCASSHQGDQPQHFGDGTRLSIL.

The rearrangement joins TRBV30 to TRBJ2-7; D is unclear. In germline, CDR1 is GTSNPN, CDR2 SVGIG (reference sequence). The CDR3 totals 12 residues. V was shortened by 4 bases and J by 0 bases, with 7 bases between the two germline ends. The CDR3 DNA reads as TGTGCCTGGAAGGGCCGCTCCTACGAGCAGTACTTC. Amino acids: CAWKGRSYEQYF.

With regard to this clone: At one end the junction does not follow the germline gene, possibly because of a read error. V usage is TRBV5-4 and J usage is TRBJ2-3; perhaps TRBD2 as D (6 bases). The CDR3 spans 15 residues. Per germline, CDR1 SGHNT and CDR2 YYREEE (reference sequence). CDR3 in DNA: TGTGCCAGCAGCTTGAAGGGAGGCCCCCCAGATGCGCAGTATTTT. Protein sequence: CASSLKGGPPDAQYF.

Points on this clone: Other DNA variants within this sample encode the same CDR3. The rearrangement joins TRBV27 to TRBJ2-5, with D uncertain. CDR1 MNHEY and CDR2 SMNVEV come from the germline V gene (reference sequence). CDR3 length equals 13 residues. V was trimmed by 1 base and J by 3 bases, leaving 6 bases between them. CDR3 coding DNA: TGTGCCAGCAGTTTATTGGCGGAAGAGACCCAGTACTTC. It specifies CASSLLAEETQYF.

J is TRBJ2-7 and V is TRBV4-3; D is uncertain. In germline, CDR1 is LGHNA, CDR2 YSLEER. The CDR3 runs 15 residues. The V and J ends lost 4 bases and 0 bases respectively, with 13 bases between them. DNA for the CDR3: TGCGCCAGCAGCCCATCCTCCGGGCCCTCCTACGAGCAGTACTTC. Protein: CASSPSSGPSYEQYF.

This clone was seen more than once but under ten times. The rearrangement joins TRBV29-1 to TRBJ1-1, with 8 bases fitting TRBD1. The CDR3 is made up of 14 amino acids. Germline V gives CDR1 SQVTM, CDR2 ANQGSEA. With V trimmed by 7 bases and J by 0 bases, 7 bases remained unmatched. The CDR3 region is CSGSATGVNTEAFF. DNA for the CDR3: TGCAGCGGCTCCGCGACAGGGGTGAACACTGAAGCTTTCTTT.